The rows below give T cell receptor beta chains drawn from one sample of a study of blood T cell repertoires in COVID-19. The method was immunoSEQ multiplex PCR; TCRdb's version includes in-frame clones alone and lacks a portion of them. The table lists about 150,000 clones, 87% of them singletons, with 8% to 9% in the top ten. The material sequenced was peripheral blood. The receptors come from a woman aged 45-65 years with active or convalescent COVID-19. Both conserved end residues are part of each CDR3. D genes are given only for firm matches. Not all rows give a size; the values are once, few, many and, for expanded clones, a class.

j_call v_call d_call clone_size cdr3_nt cdr3_aa
TRBJ2-7 TRBV20-1 TRBD2 once TGCAGTGCTAGTTTGGACCCTAGCGGGGGGGGCATGTACGAGCAGTACTTC CSASLDPSGGGMYEQYF
TRBJ1-2 TRBV5-6 . . TGTGCCAGCAGCTTGGGCGGTGGCTACACCTTC CASSLGGGYTF
TRBJ1-2 TRBV29-1 . once TGCAGCGTCGCCCGACAGGCCGACTATGGCTACACCTTC CSVARQADYGYTF
TRBJ2-7 TRBV20-1 . . TGCAGTGCTAGAGCCGCCTACGAGCAGTACTTC CSARAAYEQYF
TRBJ1-1 TRBV7-3 . . TGTGCCAGCAGCTTAGGCGCAGGGGTCGGGACTGAAGCTTTCTTT CASSLGAGVGTEAFF
TRBJ2-7 TRBV18 . . TGTGCCAGCTCACCAAGCAAAAACCCCTTGATTGACGAGCAGTACTTC CASSPSKNPLIDEQYF
TRBJ1-1 TRBV19 TRBD1 . TGTGCCAGTAGTAGAGGCGGACAGGCCACTGAAGCTTTCTTT CASSRGGQATEAFF
TRBJ1-2 TRBV10-3 TRBD1 . TGTGCCATCAGTGGACAGGGGTGGAATGGCTACACCTTC CAISGQGWNGYTF
TRBJ2-2 TRBV6-6 . . TGTGCCAGCAGTCGAAACGGGACACCATTGAACACCGGGGAGCTGTTTTTT CASSRNGTPLNTGELFF
TRBJ2-2 TRBV7-6 . . TGTGCCAGCAGCTTATCAGTGCCGTTTACCGGGGAGCTGTTTTTT CASSLSVPFTGELFF
TRBJ2-7 TRBV1 . . TGCACCAGCAGCCAGTATCTAGCGGGAGACTCCTACGAGCAGTACTTC CTSSQYLAGDSYEQYF
TRBJ2-1 TRBV28 TRBD2 . TGTGCCAGCAGTTTGAGCAGCGGGATGTATGAGCAGTTCTTC CASSLSSGMYEQFF
TRBJ1-1 TRBV30 TRBD1 . TGTGCCTGGACCACAGGGGTTACGGCTTTCTTT CAWTTGVTAFF
TRBJ2-7 TRBV11-1 TRBD2 . TGTGCCAGCAGCTACCGGGGAGGGGAGCGCAACGAGCAGTACTTC CASSYRGGERNEQYF
TRBJ2-2 TRBV30 . . TGTGCCTGGAGTGTTGGGCCGAACACCGGGGAGCTGTTTTTT CAWSVGPNTGELFF
TRBJ1-4 TRBV2 . . TGTGCCAGCAGGCCCGGGACATCCTATGAAAAACTGTTTTTT CASRPGTSYEKLFF
TRBJ1-2 TRBV27 . . TGTGCCAGCGGCCAGGGACACGTCTATGGCTACACCTTC CASGQGHVYGYTF
TRBJ2-3 TRBV6-1 TRBD2 once TGTGCCAGCAGTATGGTAGCGGGTGGGACAGATACGCAGTATTTT CASSMVAGGTDTQYF
TRBJ2-3 TRBV5-6 . . TGTGCCAGCAGCTTGCCCGTGCTTACACCCGGGGATACGCAGTATTTT CASSLPVLTPGDTQYF
TRBJ2-1 TRBV19 TRBD2 . TGTGCCAGTAGTATTCGGCTAGCGGGAGAGGGATACAATGAGCAGTTCTTC CASSIRLAGEGYNEQFF
TRBJ2-1 TRBV30 TRBD1 . TGTGCCTGGAGTAGACAGGGGGCCAAAAATGAGCAGTTCTTC CAWSRQGAKNEQFF
TRBJ1-3 TRBV15 . . TGTGCCACCAGCAGAGATGGGCAGGGGAACTCTGGAAACACCATATATTTT CATSRDGQGNSGNTIYF
TRBJ1-2 TRBV28 . . TGTGCCAGCAGTACAGGATATGGCTACACCTTC CASSTGYGYTF
TRBJ2-1 TRBV15 TRBD2 once TGTGCCACCAGCAGAGACACCTCGGGGACTAGCGGTTACAATGAGCAGTTCTTC CATSRDTSGTSGYNEQFF
TRBJ1-1 TRBV7-9 TRBD1 . TGTGCCAGCAGCTTCCCAGGGGGTGAAGCTTTCTTT CASSFPGGEAFF
TRBJ1-3 TRBV6-2/TRBV6-3 TRBD1 . TGTGCCAGCAGCCGGACAGGAGCTACCTCTGGAAACACCATATATTTT CASSRTGATSGNTIYF
TRBJ1-3 TRBV12-3/TRBV12-4 . . TGTGCCAGCAGAAATACTGGAAACACCATATATTTT CASRNTGNTIYF
TRBJ1-3 TRBV6-5 . . TGTGCCAGCAGGGGCCACTCTGGAAACACCATATATTTT CASRGHSGNTIYF
TRBJ1-2 TRBV30 . . TGTGCCGGACTGCCTAGCGGCTATGGCTACACCTTC CAGLPSGYGYTF
TRBJ2-7 TRBV19 TRBD2 . TGTGCCAGTAGCCGGACTAGTCTCGGCAACGAGCAGTACTTC CASSRTSLGNEQYF
TRBJ2-3 TRBV7-3 TRBD1 . TGTGCCAGCAGCGCCGACAGGGGAATCGCAGATACGCAGTATTTT CASSADRGIADTQYF
TRBJ1-2 TRBV18 TRBD1 . TGTGCCAGCTCCACGACTACCGGGACAGGATTTAACAACTATGGCTACACCTTC CASSTTTGTGFNNYGYTF
TRBJ2-7 TRBV14 . . TGTGCCAGCAGCCAAGAGTACCCAGATCCATCCTACGAGCAGTACTTC CASSQEYPDPSYEQYF
TRBJ1-2 TRBV9 . . TGTGCCAGCAGCGTAACAGCCGAATCACACTATGGCTACACCTTC CASSVTAESHYGYTF
TRBJ2-1 TRBV25-1 TRBD1 . TGTGCCAGCACGGACAGGGTGTATGAGCAGTTCTTC CASTDRVYEQFF
TRBJ2-1 TRBV19 TRBD2 . TGTGCCAGTAAAGGGACTAGCGGGGACAATGAGCAGTTCTTC CASKGTSGDNEQFF
TRBJ2-7 TRBV6-2/TRBV6-3 . . TGTGCCAGCAGTCTGTTCCTACTAGAAGCGAATCTCTACGAGCAGTACTTC CASSLFLLEANLYEQYF
TRBJ2-5 TRBV12-3/TRBV12-4 . . TGTGCCAGCACCCTAACTAGTCTTGAGACCCAGTACTTC CASTLTSLETQYF
TRBJ2-7 TRBV10-3 . . TGTGCCATCAGTGCCTCGACAGCCTACGAGCAGTACTTC CAISASTAYEQYF
TRBJ1-2 TRBV28 . . TGTGCCAGCAGTTTTGGGGGGGCGGCCTATGGCTACACCTTC CASSFGGAAYGYTF
TRBJ1-1 TRBV19 . . TGTGCCACCGCCGGGGGGCACTCGAACACTGAAGCTTTCTTT CATAGGHSNTEAFF
TRBJ1-5 TRBV7-2 TRBD1 . TGTGCCAGCAGCTGGGGACAGGGGGCACAGCAGCCCCAGCATTTT CASSWGQGAQQPQHF
TRBJ2-1 TRBV4-3 . . TGCGCCAGCAGCCAAGATCGGGGAACTTTCAATGAGCAGTTCTTC CASSQDRGTFNEQFF
TRBJ2-2 TRBV2 . few TGTGCCAGCAGTGCCGACACCGGGGAGCTGTTTTTT CASSADTGELFF
TRBJ2-1 TRBV2 TRBD1 . TGTGCCAGCAGCCCCAACCCGCTCGACAGGGTGGATGAGCAGTTCTTC CASSPNPLDRVDEQFF
TRBJ1-4 TRBV29-1 TRBD1 . TGCAGCGCCAGGGGGCAGATTAGGGAAAAACTGTTTTTT CSARGQIREKLFF
TRBJ1-1 TRBV10-3 . few TGTGCCATCAAGGGTACAGGGAGGAACACTGAAGCTTTCTTT CAIKGTGRNTEAFF
TRBJ2-1 TRBV7-2 TRBD1 once TGTGCCAGCAGCTCCTACAGGGGAAAGTCCTACAATGAGCAGTTCTTC CASSSYRGKSYNEQFF
TRBJ2-2 TRBV9 . . TGTGCCAGCAGCGTAGAAGGGACTGTCACCGGGGAGCTGTTTTTT CASSVEGTVTGELFF
TRBJ2-3 TRBV11-3 . . TGTGCCAGCAGCTTAGGCGTTAGCACAGATACGCAGTATTTT CASSLGVSTDTQYF
TRBJ1-1 TRBV7-9 . . TGTGCCAGCAGCTTGGGGACCAGGGGTGGTGAAGCTTTCTTT CASSLGTRGGEAFF
TRBJ1-2 TRBV5-1 . . TGCGCCAGCAGCTTGGGCACAGTTTCTCGCAGCGGCTACACCTTC CASSLGTVSRSGYTF
TRBJ1-2 TRBV28 TRBD1 . TGTGCCAGCAGTTTAGGGAACCGACAGGGCTCTGGCTACACCTTC CASSLGNRQGSGYTF
TRBJ1-1 TRBV4-3 . . TGCGCCAGCAGCCAAGATTTAAGTACGGGTTTCGCTGAAGCTTTCTTT CASSQDLSTGFAEAFF
TRBJ1-1 TRBV5-1 . once TGCGCCAGCACCGAAAGGGGGTTGAACACTGAAGCTTTCTTT CASTERGLNTEAFF
TRBJ2-7 TRBV29-1 . . TGCAGCGTTGCAGGCCGACGGCCCTACGAGCAGTACTTC CSVAGRRPYEQYF
TRBJ2-1 TRBV5-5 TRBD2 . TGTGCCAGCAGCTGGGAATACAGGACTAGCGGGAGTGTGGGCAATGAGCAGTTCTTC CASSWEYRTSGSVGNEQFF